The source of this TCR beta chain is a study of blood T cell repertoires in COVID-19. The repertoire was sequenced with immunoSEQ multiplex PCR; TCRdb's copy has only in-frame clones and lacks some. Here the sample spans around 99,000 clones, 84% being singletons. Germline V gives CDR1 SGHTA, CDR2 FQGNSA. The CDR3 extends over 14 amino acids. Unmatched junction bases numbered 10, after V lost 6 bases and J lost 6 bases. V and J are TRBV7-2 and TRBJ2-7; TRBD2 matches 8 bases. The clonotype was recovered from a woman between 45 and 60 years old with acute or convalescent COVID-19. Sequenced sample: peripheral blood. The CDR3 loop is CASSQKRSGGEQYF. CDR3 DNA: TGTGCCAGCAGTCAAAAAAGGAGCGGGGGCGAGCAGTACTTC.